This note documents a single TCR beta chain sequence. Only in-frame clones appear in the TCRdb table, and some are missing; sequencing was by immunoSEQ multiplex PCR. Found here are about 24,000 clones, about 81% of them singletons; the top ten hold around 9.3%. These data originate in a study of blood T cell repertoires in COVID-19. Looking at the study overall: Nucleic acid was either cDNA or gDNA, and it came from T cells, B-cell-depleted T cells, or PBMCs.

In germline, CDR1 is SQVTM, CDR2 ANQGSEA. The V and J ends lost 8 bases and 5 bases respectively, with 12 bases between them. CDR3 length: 11 residues. This receptor was obtained from a human donor in a cohort sampled during active COVID-19. The specimen sequenced was peripheral blood. The chain carries TRBV29-1 and TRBJ2-5; D is uncertain. The CDR3 nucleotides are TGCAGCTCCGCTTACGGGGAGACCCAGTACTTC. It is translated as CSSAYGETQYF.